Detailed here is one T cell receptor beta chain. Its antigen is undetermined. The PCR made use of 60 Vbeta and 13 Jbeta primers. The method was immunoSEQ multiplex PCR; TCRdb's version includes in-frame clones alone and lacks a portion of them. Of some 150,000 clones in the sample, 81% were seen once. The sample originates from a study of cytomegalovirus exposure and HLA in healthy donors. The study, taken as a whole, reports: One later analysis reportedly identified an Asian-associated ancestry cluster that showed fewer N-insertions than the roughly 700-donor mean. Researchers catalogued around 150 TCR beta chains as cytomegalovirus-associated.

Whereas donors were nominally healthy upon sampling, unrecorded immune exposures were probable. The CDR3 is 16 amino acids. V gave up 4 bases and J gave up 5 bases; unmatched junction bases: 11. From germline, CDR1 is SGHDT and CDR2 YYEEEE. The sample taken for sequencing was PBMCs. The clonotype was recovered from a woman in her fifties or sixties in good health and CMV-seronegative. The V call is TRBV5-6, the J call TRBJ2-1; 8 positions match TRBD2. This CDR3 reads CASSLWRGASNNEQFF. CDR3 DNA: TGTGCCAGCAGCCTGTGGCGGGGGGCAAGTAACAATGAGCAGTTCTTC.